These 7 T cell receptor beta chains share one sample of origin, sequenced in a study of vaccination and CD4 T cells after COVID-19. One entry per CDR3 protein, called by TCRdb with MiXCR from the PCR reads. The data hold 11,000 to 15,000 distinct CDR3 sequences, with more than 55% observed a single time. Sequenced here: CD4+ T cells from blood, sampled after SARS-CoV-2 vaccination. The receptors were gathered from a human donor who had recovered from COVID-19.

This clonotype was counted between two and nine times. The chain joins TRBV20-1 to TRBJ2-7; the match to TRBD2 covers 14 bases. Germline V gene lookup returns CDR1 DFQATT and CDR2 SNEGSKA (reference sequence). After removal of 4 bases from V and 7 bases from J, the junction contained 6 bases not matched to a gene. CDR3 length: 14 residues. CDR3 residues: CSATGLAGVREQYF. The CDR3 DNA follows: TGCAGTGCTACGGGACTAGCGGGAGTGAGGGAGCAGTACTTC.

The chain uses TRBV7-2 and TRBJ2-3; 11 bases map to TRBD2. J was trimmed by 1 base and V by 6 bases; bases with no gene match: 3. Looked up from germline, CDR1 is SGHTA and CDR2 is FQGNSA. CDR3 length: 15 residues. The chain's CDR3 is CASSISGRGTDTQYF. For the CDR3, the DNA is TGTGCCAGCAGTATTAGCGGGAGGGGCACAGATACGCAGTATTTT. The full variable domain, in which reference TRBV7-2 and TRBJ2-3 provide the parts outside the CDR3, is GAGVSQSPSNKVTEKGKDVELRCDPISGHTALYWYRQSLGQGLEFLIYFQGNSAPDKSGLPSDRFSAERTGGSVSTLTIQRTQQEDSAVYLCASSISGRGTDTQYFGPGTRLTVL.

The chain couples TRBV27 to TRBJ2-5; possibly TRBD1 or TRBD2 for D (6 bases each). The CDR3 consists of 17 residues. Germline V gene sequence: CDR1 MNHEY, CDR2 SMNVEV (reference sequence). Between the trimmed V and J ends, which lost 2 bases and 5 bases, there was a span of 21 bases. CDR3 nucleotides: TGTGCCAGCAGTTTAACCACACCCGGCAGGGGAGGCGAGACCCAGTACTTC. It yields the protein CASSLTTPGRGGETQYF.

The rearrangement uses TRBV27 and TRBJ1-1; 7 bases are shared with TRBD1. Germline CDR1 reads MNHEY; CDR2 reads SMNVEV (reference sequence). This CDR3 has 12 amino acids. V lost 6 bases and J lost 7; bases outside the gene matches: 5. In DNA form, the CDR3 reads TGTGCCAGCAGCGAAAACAGGGGTGAAGCTTTCTTT. This translates into CASSENRGEAFF.

J is TRBJ1-1 and V is TRBV5-1; 7 bases are a match to TRBD1. J lost 4 bases, V lost 2 bases, and 5 bases had no gene match. The CDR3 sequence is 14 residues long. CDR1 is SGHRS and CDR2 is YFSETQ in the germline V gene. The CDR3 region has the DNA TGCGCCAGCAGCTTCCAGGGGGATTCCACTGAAGCTTTCTTT. Translated: CASSFQGDSTEAFF.

V and J are TRBV12-3 or TRBV12-4 and TRBJ2-7; tentatively, D is TRBD2 (5 bases). Trimming stripped 1 base from V and 6 bases from J, with 13 bases between. The CDR3 is 14 amino acids. This chain's CDR3 is CASSLGGVVGEQYF. The CDR3 DNA reads TGTGCCAGCAGTTTAGGGGGAGTGGTGGGCGAGCAGTACTTC.

V gene TRBV7-8 combines with J gene TRBJ2-7; D is perhaps TRBD1 (5 bases). CDR3 length: 15 amino acids. V shed 2 bases and J shed 1 base, with 12 bases lying between them. Germline CDR1 reads SGHVS; CDR2 reads FQNEAQ. In DNA form, the CDR3 reads TGTGCCAGCAGCTTAATCAGGGTATTTTCCTACGAGCAGTACTTC. Its protein product is CASSLIRVFSYEQYF.